These 16 T cell receptor beta chains share one sample of origin, sequenced in a study of shared clonotypes between healthy human individuals. TCRdb's table, derived via immunoSEQ multiplex PCR, lists solely in-frame clones and lacks some. The data contain about 2.4 million clones, 93% of them seen just once; the ten biggest clones take up approximately 0.37%. Sequenced material: naive CD4+ T cells from PBMCs. Subset of the sample: CD45RA+ positively selected. The receptor set was obtained from a man aged 18 to 30 in good health. Some clones in this sample may be carry-over from other donors' samples.

V gene TRBV5-1 combines with J gene TRBJ2-1, with TRBD2 identical over 10 bases. V shed 1 base, J shed 4 bases, and the junction held 5 bases outside the gene matches. The CDR3 sequence is 16 residues long. Germline CDR1 reads SGHRS; CDR2 reads YFSETQ. In DNA, the CDR3 is TGCGCCAGCAGCTTGTGGATACTAGCGGGGTACAATGAGCAGTTCTTC. Protein sequence: CASSLWILAGYNEQFF.

As concerns this clone: Within the sample, other DNA sequences also encode this same CDR3. The CDR3 DNA is TGTGCCAGCAGTTGGGACAGGGAATCCTACGAGCAGTACTTC. It encodes CASSWDRESYEQYF. The rearrangement uses TRBV6-5 and TRBJ2-7; 9 bases line up with TRBD1. Germline CDR1 reads MNHEY; CDR2 reads SVGAGI. V shed 4 bases, J shed 1 base, and the junction held 2 bases outside the gene matches. This CDR3 has 14 amino acids.

The chain recombines TRBV11-2 with TRBJ2-5; the match to TRBD2 covers 11 bases. The CDR3 extends over 12 amino acids. V was clipped by 1 base and J by 12 bases; unmatched bases: 1. Germline CDR1 SGHAT, CDR2 FQNNGV. Here the CDR3 DNA reads TGTGCCAGCAGCTTAGCGGGACTAGCGGAGTACTTC. This sequence encodes CASSLAGLAEYF.

The J gene is TRBJ2-1, the V gene TRBV4-2; 9 bases map to TRBD2. The V and J ends lost 3 bases and 10 bases, in that order; junction bases with no gene match: 19. CDR3 length: 18 amino acids. CDR1 LGHNA and CDR2 YNFKEQ come from the germline V gene. The CDR3 DNA follows: TGTGCCAGCAGCCATCAAGTAGCGGGGGCCGGAGCCTATGAGGAGCAGTTCTTC. This codes for CASSHQVAGAGAYEEQFF.

V usage is TRBV4-2 and J usage is TRBJ1-1; D not certain. With 1 base removed from V and 0 bases from J, the gap between germline ends came to 6 bases. This CDR3 spans 14 amino acids. From germline, CDR1 is LGHNA and CDR2 YNFKEQ. The CDR3 sequence is CASSQGVMNTEAFF. The CDR3 DNA is TGTGCCAGCAGCCAAGGGGTCATGAACACTGAAGCTTTCTTT.

The chain links TRBV28 to TRBJ2-1; D ambiguous. There are 14 residues in the CDR3. Trimming left V 9 bases short and J 5 bases short, with 17 bases between. Germline-derived CDR1 and CDR2 are MDHEN and SYDVKM. The CDR3 is CASTLAWADNEQFF. In nucleotides, the CDR3 is TGTGCCAGTACCTTGGCCTGGGCGGACAATGAGCAGTTCTTC.

This clone occurred once. J is TRBJ2-2 and V is TRBV7-3; possible D gene TRBD2, 5 bases. Germline V gene sequence: CDR1 SGHTA, CDR2 FQGTGA. Between the trimmed V and J ends, which lost 1 base and 5 bases, there was a span of 14 bases. CDR3 length equals 16 residues. CDR3 region: CASSLIGKAGTGELFF. The CDR3 nucleotides are TGTGCCAGCAGCTTAATTGGGAAGGCGGGTACCGGGGAGCTGTTTTTT.

The chain carries TRBV14 and TRBJ2-2, with unresolved D. The CDR3 contains 14 residues. With 1 base removed from V and 5 bases from J, the gap between germline ends came to 8 bases. Germline values: CDR1 SGHDN, CDR2 FVKESK. CDR3 protein: CASSQVSRTGELFF. As DNA, the CDR3 is TGTGCCAGCAGCCAAGTTTCTAGGACCGGGGAGCTGTTTTTT.

V and J are TRBV7-3 and TRBJ2-7, with 7 bases aligning to TRBD2. Germline-derived CDR1 and CDR2 are SGHTA and FQGTGA. The CDR3 is made up of 15 amino acids. J gave up 6 bases and V 0 bases, and 8 bases lay outside the gene matches. The CDR3 protein is CASSLTAGVMGEQYF. The CDR3 DNA sequence: TGTGCCAGCAGCTTAACGGCGGGAGTCATGGGCGAGCAGTACTTC.

The chain carries TRBV5-1 and TRBJ2-1; 7 bases match TRBD1. This CDR3 comprises 17 residues. V lost 0 bases and J lost 6; bases outside the gene matches: 12. The germline CDR1 and CDR2 sequences are SGHRS and YFSETQ. The CDR3, as DNA: TGCGCCAGCAGCTTGGACAGGGGAACTCAGGGTCGCAATGAGCAGTTCTTC. It translates to CASSLDRGTQGRNEQFF.

The rearrangement uses TRBV18 and TRBJ1-1; maybe TRBD1 (6 bases). This CDR3 comprises 15 residues. Trimming shortened V by 2 bases and J by 1 base, and 11 bases separated the two germline ends. Per germline, CDR1 KGHSH and CDR2 LQKENI. The CDR3 region is CASSPKTGPNTEAFF. In nucleotides, the CDR3 is TGTGCCAGCTCACCAAAGACAGGCCCGAACACTGAAGCTTTCTTT.

V usage is TRBV27 and J usage is TRBJ2-1; TRBD2 might be the D (6 bases). The V end lost 6 bases, the J end lost 0 bases, and 15 bases lay between the germline ends. The CDR3 is 16 residues long. CDR1 is MNHEY and CDR2 is SMNVEV in the germline V gene (reference sequence). CDR3 in DNA: TGTGCCAGCAGGCCGGGACTGTCGAGCTCCTACAATGAGCAGTTCTTC. Residues: CASRPGLSSSYNEQFF.

The chain carries TRBV4-2 and TRBJ2-1; D remains unclear. The CDR3 is made up of 13 amino acids. Germline loops: CDR1 LGHNA, CDR2 YNFKEQ. Trimming removed 2 bases at V and 5 bases at J, with 7 bases between. CDR3 amino acids: CASSQPGDNEQFF. In DNA form, the CDR3 reads TGTGCCAGCAGCCAACCAGGTGACAATGAGCAGTTCTTC.

In DNA, the CDR3 is TGTGCCAGCCGATTCTTAATAGCGGACTCCTCCTACAATGAGCAGTTCTTC. Translation: CASRFLIADSSYNEQFF. The V and J genes are TRBV28 and TRBJ2-1; D possibly corresponds to TRBD2 (6 bases). The CDR3 consists of 17 residues. Germline V gives CDR1 MDHEN, CDR2 SYDVKM. V was clipped by 8 bases and J by 0 bases, with 20 bases between them.

V and J are TRBV28 and TRBJ1-2; unclear D gene. From germline, CDR1 is MDHEN and CDR2 SYDVKM. This CDR3 contains 16 residues. Trimming took off 6 bases at V and 1 base at J, with 18 bases between the two ends. CDR3 protein: CASSPGPHMGNYGYTF. In DNA, the CDR3 is TGTGCCAGCAGCCCCGGGCCCCACATGGGTAACTATGGCTACACCTTC.

The chain couples TRBV10-3 to TRBJ2-5; D not certain. CDR3 length: 15 amino acids. V lost 5 bases to trimming and J lost 10 bases, with 23 bases between them. Germline V lookup: CDR1 ENHRY, CDR2 SYGVKD. CDR3 protein: CAISTSMGVGWDQYF. The CDR3 DNA reads as TGTGCCATCAGTACCTCGATGGGTGTCGGTTGGGACCAGTACTTC.